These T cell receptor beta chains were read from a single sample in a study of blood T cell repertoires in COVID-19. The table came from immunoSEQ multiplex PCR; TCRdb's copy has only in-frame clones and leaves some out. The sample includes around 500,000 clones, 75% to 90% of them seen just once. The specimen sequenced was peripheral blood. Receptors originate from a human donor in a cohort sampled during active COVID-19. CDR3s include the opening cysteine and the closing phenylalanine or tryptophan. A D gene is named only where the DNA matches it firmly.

CDR3 protein: CASRTRGGAIGNTIYF; J gene: TRBJ1-3; D gene: .; V gene: TRBV28
CDR3 protein: CASSYGRDRDYEQYF; J gene: TRBJ2-7; D gene: TRBD1; V gene: TRBV6-2/TRBV6-3
CDR3 protein: CASSFGSLTGSNYGYTF; J gene: TRBJ1-2; D gene: .; V gene: TRBV28
CDR3 protein: CAITGANTGELFF; J gene: TRBJ2-2; D gene: .; V gene: TRBV10-3
CDR3 protein: CASSLGGKAFF; J gene: TRBJ1-1; D gene: .; V gene: TRBV7-6
CDR3 protein: CASGPSASSGNTIYF; J gene: TRBJ1-3; D gene: .; V gene: TRBV12-5
CDR3 protein: CASSGSLNTEAFF; J gene: TRBJ1-1; D gene: .; V gene: TRBV2
CDR3 protein: CASSLGPGVNIQYF; J gene: TRBJ2-4; D gene: .; V gene: TRBV27
CDR3 protein: CASSIPGRDGGSYEQYF; J gene: TRBJ2-7; D gene: .; V gene: TRBV19
CDR3 protein: CASTRGGTEAFF; J gene: TRBJ1-1; D gene: .; V gene: TRBV25-1
CDR3 protein: CASSLVGTGPYEQYF; J gene: TRBJ2-7; D gene: TRBD1; V gene: TRBV5-1
CDR3 protein: CASSPLAGGPYEQYF; J gene: TRBJ2-7; D gene: TRBD2; V gene: TRBV6-5
CDR3 protein: CATSTGGPAAGNTIYF; J gene: TRBJ1-3; D gene: .; V gene: TRBV15
CDR3 protein: CASSPTLGRGLEAFF; J gene: TRBJ1-1; D gene: .; V gene: TRBV18
CDR3 protein: CATQDPPDSPLHF; J gene: TRBJ1-6; D gene: .; V gene: TRBV10-3
CDR3 protein: CASSPPLQETQYF; J gene: TRBJ2-5; D gene: .; V gene: TRBV18
CDR3 protein: CASSSQGVGGYTF; J gene: TRBJ1-2; D gene: TRBD1; V gene: TRBV12-3/TRBV12-4
CDR3 protein: CASRYRQGAPYEQYF; J gene: TRBJ2-7; D gene: TRBD1; V gene: TRBV6-5
CDR3 protein: CAWSVSSGNTIYF; J gene: TRBJ1-3; D gene: .; V gene: TRBV30
CDR3 protein: CASSQGREWDETQYF; J gene: TRBJ2-5; D gene: .; V gene: TRBV4-3
CDR3 protein: CASSQPDNIVNEQFF; J gene: TRBJ2-1; D gene: .; V gene: TRBV19
CDR3 protein: CSVGGQAGQPQHF; J gene: TRBJ1-5; D gene: .; V gene: TRBV29-1
CDR3 protein: CASRTTDTQYF; J gene: TRBJ2-3; D gene: .; V gene: TRBV6-5
CDR3 protein: CASSLFRGSGANVLTF; J gene: TRBJ2-6; D gene: TRBD1; V gene: TRBV3-1/TRBV3-2
CDR3 protein: CASSRTSSYEQYF; J gene: TRBJ2-7; D gene: TRBD2; V gene: TRBV9
CDR3 protein: CATSGPGGELFF; J gene: TRBJ2-2; D gene: .; V gene: TRBV24-1
CDR3 protein: CASSPHIGEETQYF; J gene: TRBJ2-5; D gene: .; V gene: TRBV28
CDR3 protein: CAISEPHRGRVNTEAFF; J gene: TRBJ1-1; D gene: TRBD1; V gene: TRBV10-3
CDR3 protein: CASSLRSNGFGELFF; J gene: TRBJ2-2; D gene: .; V gene: TRBV7-3
CDR3 protein: CASSPTSGSYNEQFF; J gene: TRBJ2-1; D gene: TRBD2; V gene: TRBV18
CDR3 protein: CAIRGTGQNSPLHF; J gene: TRBJ1-6; D gene: TRBD1; V gene: TRBV10-3
CDR3 protein: CASRRAQGDTQYF; J gene: TRBJ2-3; D gene: .; V gene: TRBV27
CDR3 protein: CASSSRETQYF; J gene: TRBJ2-5; D gene: .; V gene: TRBV6-5
CDR3 protein: CASSDPAGRSSYEQYF; J gene: TRBJ2-7; D gene: TRBD2; V gene: TRBV25-1
CDR3 protein: CATVGGVEAFF; J gene: TRBJ1-1; D gene: .; V gene: TRBV25-1
CDR3 protein: CAWSLAGGSTDTQYF; J gene: TRBJ2-3; D gene: TRBD2; V gene: TRBV30
CDR3 protein: CASSYFPRGGGGYTF; J gene: TRBJ1-2; D gene: .; V gene: TRBV6-6
CDR3 protein: CASSQVGQGLGETQYF; J gene: TRBJ2-5; D gene: TRBD1; V gene: TRBV3-1/TRBV3-2
CDR3 protein: CASGVWGEGLAGPREADTQYF; J gene: TRBJ2-3; D gene: TRBD2; V gene: TRBV2
CDR3 protein: CASSRGQDNSGYTF; J gene: TRBJ1-2; D gene: .; V gene: TRBV4-3
CDR3 protein: CASGTSGSYEQYF; J gene: TRBJ2-7; D gene: TRBD2; V gene: TRBV27